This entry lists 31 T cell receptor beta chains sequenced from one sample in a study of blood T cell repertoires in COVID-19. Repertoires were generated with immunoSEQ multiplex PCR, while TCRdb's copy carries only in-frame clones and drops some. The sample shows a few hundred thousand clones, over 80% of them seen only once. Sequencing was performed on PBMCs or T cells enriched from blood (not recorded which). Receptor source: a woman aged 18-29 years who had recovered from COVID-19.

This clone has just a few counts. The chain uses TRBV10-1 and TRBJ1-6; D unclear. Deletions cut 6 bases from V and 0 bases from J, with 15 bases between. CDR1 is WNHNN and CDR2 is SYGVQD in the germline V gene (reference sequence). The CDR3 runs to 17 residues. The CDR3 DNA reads TGCGCCAGCAGCGAACTAGGGCGAAGCTCCTATAATTCACCCCTCCACTTT. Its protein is CASSELGRSSYNSPLHF.

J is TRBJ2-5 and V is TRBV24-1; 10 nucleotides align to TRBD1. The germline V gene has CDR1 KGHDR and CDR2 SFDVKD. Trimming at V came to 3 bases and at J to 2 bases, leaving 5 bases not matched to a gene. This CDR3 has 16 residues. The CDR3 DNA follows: TGTGCCACCAGTGATAGGGGACAGGGGCTACAAGAGACCCAGTACTTC. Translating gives CATSDRGQGLQETQYF.

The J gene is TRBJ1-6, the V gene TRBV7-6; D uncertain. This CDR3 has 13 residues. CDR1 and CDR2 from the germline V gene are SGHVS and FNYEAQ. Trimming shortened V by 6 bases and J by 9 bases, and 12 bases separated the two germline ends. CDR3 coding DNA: TGTGCCAGCAGATATACGCCCGGTTCACCCCTCCACTTT. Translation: CASRYTPGSPLHF.

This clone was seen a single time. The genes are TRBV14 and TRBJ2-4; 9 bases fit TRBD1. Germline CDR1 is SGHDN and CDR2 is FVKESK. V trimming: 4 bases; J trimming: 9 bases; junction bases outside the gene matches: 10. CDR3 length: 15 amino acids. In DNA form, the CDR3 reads TGTGCCAGCAGCCCCACCGGGACAGGGATTAGCATTCAGTACTTC. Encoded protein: CASSPTGTGISIQYF.

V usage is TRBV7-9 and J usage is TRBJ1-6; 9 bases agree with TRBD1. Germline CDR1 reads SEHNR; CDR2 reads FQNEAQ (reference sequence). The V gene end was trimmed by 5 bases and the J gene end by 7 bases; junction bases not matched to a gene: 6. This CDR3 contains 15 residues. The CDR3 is CASSLLTGGNSPLHF. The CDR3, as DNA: TGTGCCAGCAGCCTGTTGACAGGGGGGAATTCACCCCTCCACTTT.

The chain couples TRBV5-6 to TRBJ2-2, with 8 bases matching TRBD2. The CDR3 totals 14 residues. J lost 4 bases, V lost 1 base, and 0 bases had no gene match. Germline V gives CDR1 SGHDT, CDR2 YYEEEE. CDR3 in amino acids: CASSLRGGTGELFF. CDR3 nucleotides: TGTGCCAGCAGCTTGCGGGGGGGCACCGGGGAGCTGTTTTTT.

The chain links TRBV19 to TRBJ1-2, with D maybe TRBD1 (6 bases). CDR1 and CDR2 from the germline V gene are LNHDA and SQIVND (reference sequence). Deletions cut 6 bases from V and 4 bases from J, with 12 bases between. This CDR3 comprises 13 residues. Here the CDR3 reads CASSQGRVYGYTF. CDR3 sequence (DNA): TGTGCCAGTAGCCAGGGGAGGGTCTATGGCTACACCTTC.

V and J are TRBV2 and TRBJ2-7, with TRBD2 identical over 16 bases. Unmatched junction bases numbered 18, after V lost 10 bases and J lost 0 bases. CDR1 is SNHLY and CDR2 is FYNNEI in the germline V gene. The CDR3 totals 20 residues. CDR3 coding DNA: TGTGCCATCCCGTTGGGACTAGCGGGAGGGAAAATTACCAGCTCCTACGAGCAGTACTTC. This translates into CAIPLGLAGGKITSSYEQYF.

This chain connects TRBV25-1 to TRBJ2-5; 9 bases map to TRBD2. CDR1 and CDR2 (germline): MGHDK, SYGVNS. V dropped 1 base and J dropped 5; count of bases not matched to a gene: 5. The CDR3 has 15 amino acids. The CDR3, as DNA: TGTGCCAGCAGTGAATTTTTAGCGGGAGCTGAGACCCAGTACTTC. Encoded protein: CASSEFLAGAETQYF.

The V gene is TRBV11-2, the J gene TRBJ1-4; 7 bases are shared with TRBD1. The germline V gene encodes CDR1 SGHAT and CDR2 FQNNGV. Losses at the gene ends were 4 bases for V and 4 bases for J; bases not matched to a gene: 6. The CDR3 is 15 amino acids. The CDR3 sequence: CASSYPGQINEKLFF. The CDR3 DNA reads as TGTGCCAGCAGCTACCCGGGACAGATTAATGAAAAACTGTTTTTT.

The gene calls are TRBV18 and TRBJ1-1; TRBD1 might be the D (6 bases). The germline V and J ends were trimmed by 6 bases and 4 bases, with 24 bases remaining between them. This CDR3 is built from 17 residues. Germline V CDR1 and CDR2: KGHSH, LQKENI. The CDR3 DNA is TGTGCCAGCTCTCGTAGTACAGGGATCGAGGTACTCACTGAAGCTTTCTTT. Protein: CASSRSTGIEVLTEAFF.

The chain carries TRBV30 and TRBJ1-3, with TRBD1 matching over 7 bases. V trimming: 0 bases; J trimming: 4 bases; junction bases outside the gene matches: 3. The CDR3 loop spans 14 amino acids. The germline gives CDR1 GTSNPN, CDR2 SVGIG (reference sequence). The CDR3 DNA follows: TGTGCCTGGAGTGTACCAGGGGGAGGAAACACCATATATTTT. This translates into CAWSVPGGGNTIYF.

CDR3 region: CASSFAVRGKQFF. In DNA, the CDR3 is TGTGCCAGCAGTTTCGCAGTGCGGGGCAAGCAGTTCTTC. The genes are TRBV12-3 or TRBV12-4 and TRBJ2-1; the D gene is possibly TRBD2 (6 bases). The CDR3 extends over 13 amino acids. V gave up 3 bases and J gave up 11 bases, with 14 bases separating them.

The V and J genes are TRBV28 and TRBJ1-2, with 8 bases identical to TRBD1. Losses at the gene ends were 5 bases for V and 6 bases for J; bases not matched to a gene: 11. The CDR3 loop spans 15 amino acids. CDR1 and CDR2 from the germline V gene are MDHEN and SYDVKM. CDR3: CASSEQGVKTDGYTF. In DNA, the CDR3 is TGTGCCAGCAGTGAACAGGGGGTAAAAACCGATGGCTACACCTTC.

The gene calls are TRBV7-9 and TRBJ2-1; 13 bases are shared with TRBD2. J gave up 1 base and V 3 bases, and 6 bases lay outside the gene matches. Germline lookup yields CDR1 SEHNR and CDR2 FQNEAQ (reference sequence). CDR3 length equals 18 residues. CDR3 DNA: TGTGCCAGCAGCTTCTTACTAGCGGGGGGGCGTTCCTACAATGAGCAGTTCTTC. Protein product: CASSFLLAGGRSYNEQFF.

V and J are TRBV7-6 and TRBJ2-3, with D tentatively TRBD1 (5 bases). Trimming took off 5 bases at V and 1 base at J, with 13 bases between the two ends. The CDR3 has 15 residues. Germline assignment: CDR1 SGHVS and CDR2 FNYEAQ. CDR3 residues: CASSQDRQRTDTQYF. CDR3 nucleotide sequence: TGTGCCAGCAGCCAGGACCGACAGCGCACAGATACGCAGTATTTT.

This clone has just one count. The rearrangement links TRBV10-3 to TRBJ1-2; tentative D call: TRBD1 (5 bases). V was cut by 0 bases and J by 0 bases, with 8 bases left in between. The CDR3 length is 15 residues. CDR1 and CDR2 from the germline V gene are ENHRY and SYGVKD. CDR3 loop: CAISESDSSNYGYTF. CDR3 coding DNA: TGTGCCATCAGTGAGTCCGACAGTTCTAACTATGGCTACACCTTC.

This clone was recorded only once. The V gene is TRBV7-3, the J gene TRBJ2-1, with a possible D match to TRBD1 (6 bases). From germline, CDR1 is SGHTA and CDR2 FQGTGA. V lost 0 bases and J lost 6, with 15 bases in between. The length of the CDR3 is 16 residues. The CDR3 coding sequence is TGTGCCAGCAGCTTAACGCCAGGGGCTACGCGCAATGAGCAGTTCTTC. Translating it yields CASSLTPGATRNEQFF.

Here the CDR3 reads CASSGNRDRPYEQYF. The CDR3 DNA follows: TGTGCCAGCAGCGGAAACAGGGACCGCCCCTACGAGCAGTACTTC. V usage is TRBV7-9 and J usage is TRBJ2-7, with D maybe TRBD1 (6 bases). Germline CDR1 is SEHNR and CDR2 is FQNEAQ (reference sequence). Trimming shortened V by 5 bases and J by 2 bases, and 16 bases separated the two germline ends. The CDR3 loop spans 15 amino acids.

CDR3: CASSGPDSVGTEAFF. The DNA of the CDR3 is TGTGCCAGCAGTGGCCCGGACTCCGTCGGCACTGAAGCTTTCTTT. V gene TRBV28 combines with J gene TRBJ1-1, with no clear D. Trimming removed 5 bases at V and 4 bases at J, with 17 bases between. The CDR3 length is 15 residues. Germline CDR1 is MDHEN and CDR2 is SYDVKM.

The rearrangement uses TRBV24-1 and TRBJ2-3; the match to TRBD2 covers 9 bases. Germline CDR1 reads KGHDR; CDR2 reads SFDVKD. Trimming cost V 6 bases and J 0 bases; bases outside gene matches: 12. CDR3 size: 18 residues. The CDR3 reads CATSYSLTSGKSTDTQYF. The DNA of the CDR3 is TGTGCCACCAGTTATTCCCTGACTAGCGGAAAGAGCACAGATACGCAGTATTTT.

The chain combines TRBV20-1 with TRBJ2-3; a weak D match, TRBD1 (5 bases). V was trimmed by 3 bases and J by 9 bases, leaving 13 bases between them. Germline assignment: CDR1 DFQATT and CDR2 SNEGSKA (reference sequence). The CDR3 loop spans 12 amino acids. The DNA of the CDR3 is TGCAGTGCTAGTCCCTCTAGGGGCACGCAGTATTTT. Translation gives CSASPSRGTQYF.

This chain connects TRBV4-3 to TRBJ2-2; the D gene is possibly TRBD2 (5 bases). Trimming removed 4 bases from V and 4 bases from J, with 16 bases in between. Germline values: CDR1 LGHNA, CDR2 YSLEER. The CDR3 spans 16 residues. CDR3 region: CASSRRPAGGTGELFF. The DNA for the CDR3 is TGCGCCAGCAGCCGAAGGCCCGCGGGTGGCACCGGGGAGCTGTTTTTT.

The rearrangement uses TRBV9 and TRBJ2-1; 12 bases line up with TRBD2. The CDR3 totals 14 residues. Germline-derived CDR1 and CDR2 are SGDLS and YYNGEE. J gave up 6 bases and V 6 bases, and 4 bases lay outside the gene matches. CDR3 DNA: TGTGCCAGCACCCGGACTAGCGGGGTCAATGAGCAGTTCTTC. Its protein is CASTRTSGVNEQFF.

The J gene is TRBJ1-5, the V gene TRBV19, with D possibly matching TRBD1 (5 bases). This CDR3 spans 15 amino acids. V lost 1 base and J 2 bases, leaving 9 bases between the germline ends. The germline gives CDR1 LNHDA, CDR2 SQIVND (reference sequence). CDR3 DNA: TGTGCCAGTAGTATAGGGGGCAGGGGCAATCAGCCCCAGCATTTT. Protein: CASSIGGRGNQPQHF.

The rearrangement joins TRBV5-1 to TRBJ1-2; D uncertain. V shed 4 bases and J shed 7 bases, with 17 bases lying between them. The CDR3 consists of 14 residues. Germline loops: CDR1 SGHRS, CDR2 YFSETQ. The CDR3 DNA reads TGCGCCAGCAGCCGAGGGATGTTGGCTGGTGGCTACACCTTC. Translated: CASSRGMLAGGYTF.

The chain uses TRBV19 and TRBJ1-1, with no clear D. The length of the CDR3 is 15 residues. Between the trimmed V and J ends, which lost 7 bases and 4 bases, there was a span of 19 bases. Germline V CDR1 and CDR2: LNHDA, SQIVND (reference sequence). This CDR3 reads CASIAAGGSSTEAFF. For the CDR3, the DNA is TGTGCCAGTATCGCGGCCGGCGGTAGTAGCACTGAAGCTTTCTTT.

CDR3 loop: CASSLNTGNYGYTF. DNA for the CDR3: TGTGCCAGCAGCTTAAACACAGGGAACTATGGCTACACCTTC. The chain is built from TRBV7-9 and TRBJ1-2; tentatively, D is TRBD1 (6 bases). Trimming shortened V by 2 bases and J by 2 bases, and 9 bases separated the two germline ends. The CDR3 has 14 amino acids. CDR1 and CDR2 (germline): SEHNR, FQNEAQ (reference sequence).

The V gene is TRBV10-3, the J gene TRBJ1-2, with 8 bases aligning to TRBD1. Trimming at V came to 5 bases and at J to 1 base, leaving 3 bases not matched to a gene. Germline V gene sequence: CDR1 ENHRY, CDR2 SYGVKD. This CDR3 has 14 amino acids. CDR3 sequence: CAISLTGGNYGYTF. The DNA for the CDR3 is TGTGCCATCAGTCTCACAGGGGGTAACTATGGCTACACCTTC.

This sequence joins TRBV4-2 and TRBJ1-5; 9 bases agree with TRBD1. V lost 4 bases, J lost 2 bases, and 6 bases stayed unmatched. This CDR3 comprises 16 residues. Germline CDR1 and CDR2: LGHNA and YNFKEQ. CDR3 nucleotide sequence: TGTGCCAGCAGCCTAGAAACAGGGGGCCGCAATCAGCCCCAGCATTTT. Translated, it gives CASSLETGGRNQPQHF.

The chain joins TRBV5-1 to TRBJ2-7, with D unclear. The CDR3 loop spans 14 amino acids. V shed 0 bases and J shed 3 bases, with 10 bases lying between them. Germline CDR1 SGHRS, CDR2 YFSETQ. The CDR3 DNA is TGCGCCAGCAGCTTGGGCACCGCTAACTACGAGCAGTACTTC. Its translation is CASSLGTANYEQYF.